The 28 T cell receptor beta chains listed next were all sequenced from one sample in a study of blood T cells in healthy people across ages. Primers used in a second PCR of about 6 to 12 cycles were a sample-barcoded 5' primer and a J-beta primer mix. TCRdb reanalysed the 5' RACE reads using MiXCR and keeps one entry per CDR3 protein. The sample lists roughly 700,000 distinct CDR3 sequences, approximately 29% occurring once. Sequenced: blood. Every receptor here comes from an elderly woman in good health.

The table lists this clonotype with many counts. V and J are TRBV5-1 and TRBJ1-1; a weak D match, TRBD1 (6 bases). Germline values: CDR1 SGHRS, CDR2 YFSETQ. This CDR3 has 13 amino acids. V was pared by 0 bases and J by 7 bases, with 10 bases between. Here the CDR3 reads CASSLDRVGEAFF. For the CDR3, the DNA is TGCGCCAGCAGCTTGGACAGGGTAGGTGAAGCTTTCTTT.

This clonotype was seen many times. The junction departs from the called germline gene at one end, perhaps through a read error. V gene TRBV4-1 combines with J gene TRBJ2-1; 11 bases are a match to TRBD2. Germline CDR1 reads MGHRA; CDR2 reads YSYEKL. CDR3 length: 16 amino acids. The DNA of the CDR3 is TGCGCCAGCAACCAAGGTGGTAGCGGGGGGGCAGGTGAGCAGTTCTTC. Encoded protein: CASNQGGSGGAGEQFF.

A few counts support this clonotype. The chain employs TRBV27 and TRBJ1-6; perhaps TRBD1 as D (5 bases). Between the trimmed V and J ends, which lost 3 bases and 9 bases, there was a span of 9 bases. CDR1 and CDR2 (germline): MNHEY, SMNVEV (reference sequence). This CDR3 is 13 amino acids long. In nucleotides, the CDR3 is TGTGCCAGCAGTTTCGGAGGGGTTTCACCCCTCCACTTT. Encoded protein: CASSFGGVSPLHF.

This clonotype was recorded a few times. The rearrangement uses TRBV9 and TRBJ2-5; D is perhaps TRBD2 (6 bases). The CDR3 extends over 14 amino acids. Germline V gene sequence: CDR1 SGDLS, CDR2 YYNGEE. Trimming cost V 4 bases and J 11 bases, with 21 bases left between them. Here the CDR3 DNA reads TGTGCCAGCAGCAAGGATACCAACCGGAGGGAGCAGTACTTC. It translates to CASSKDTNRREQYF.

In this sample, this clonotype turned up many times. The chain has TRBV7-3 and TRBJ2-7; 8 bases fit TRBD2. The germline V gene encodes CDR1 SGHTA and CDR2 FQGTGA. The V segment lost 5 bases and the J segment 6 bases; nucleotides outside the gene matches: 9. This CDR3 is 14 amino acids long. The CDR3 reads CASSDQDGGGEQYF. CDR3 nucleotides: TGTGCCAGCAGCGACCAGGACGGGGGGGGCGAGCAGTACTTC. Full variable domain (remainder filled in from reference TRBV7-3 and TRBJ2-7): GAGVSQTPSNKVTEKGKYVELRCDPISGHTALYWYRQSLGQGPEFLIYFQGTGAADDSGLPNDRFFAVRPEGSVSTLKIQRTERGDSAVYLCASSDQDGGGEQYFGPGTRLTVT.

This clonotype has at least ten counts. This chain connects TRBV7-2 to TRBJ2-7, with TRBD2 identical over 8 bases. The ends lost 1 base at V and 6 bases at J; junction bases unmatched: 5. The CDR3 is 14 residues long. The germline V gene has CDR1 SGHTA and CDR2 FQGNSA. CDR3 nucleotides: TGTGCCAGCAGCTTAGACGGGACTAGTTCCGAGCAGTACTTC. Translating gives CASSLDGTSSEQYF.

This clonotype was picked up many times. The chain links TRBV7-2 to TRBJ1-4, with 9 bases lining up with TRBD1. CDR1 is SGHTA and CDR2 is FQGNSA in the germline V gene. Trimming cost V 6 bases and J 7 bases; bases outside gene matches: 6. The CDR3 is 14 residues long. CDR3: CASRGGTGSEKLFF. CDR3 DNA: TGTGCCAGCAGGGGCGGGACAGGGAGTGAAAAACTGTTTTTT.

To note about this clonotype: This may be a read error: a much more frequent sequence differs by one nucleotide. The chain combines TRBV3-1 with TRBJ1-2; 8 bases fit TRBD1. Germline V CDR1 and CDR2: LGHDT, YNNKEL (reference sequence). The CDR3 totals 14 residues. The chain's CDR3 is CASSQDTGGSGCTF. The CDR3 DNA sequence: TGTGCCAGCAGCCAAGACACAGGGGGATCTGGCTGCACCTTC.

This clonotype was seen many times. V is TRBV19 and J is TRBJ2-1, with a possible D match to TRBD2 (6 bases). Germline values: CDR1 LNHDA, CDR2 SQIVND (reference sequence). Trimming stripped 8 bases from V and 6 bases from J, with 17 bases between. The length of the CDR3 is 14 residues. The CDR3 loop is CASETGTGINEQFF. The CDR3 nucleotides are TGTGCCAGTGAAACCGGGACTGGGATCAATGAGCAGTTCTTC.

This chain connects TRBV5-1 to TRBJ2-2; a possible D gene is TRBD1 (5 bases). CDR3 length equals 16 residues. Germline CDR1 SGHRS, CDR2 YFSETQ. The V end lost 3 bases, the J end lost 5 bases, and 17 bases lay between the germline ends. CDR3 nucleotide sequence: TGCGCCAGCAGCTCCTTGACAGCCCCAGGGACCGGGGAGCTGTTTTTT. The encoded protein is CASSSLTAPGTGELFF.

This clonotype was observed many times. V is TRBV20-1 and J is TRBJ2-3, with D tentatively TRBD1 (6 bases). The CDR3 covers 15 residues. Germline CDR1 and CDR2: DFQATT and SNEGSKA (reference sequence). V dropped 3 bases and J dropped 6 bases, with 19 bases sitting between them. The DNA of the CDR3 is TGCAGTGCTAGCAGAGGGGTGGGGGCTGGGGATACGCAGTATTTT. Translated, it gives CSASRGVGAGDTQYF.

The CDR3 is CASSQAASSDTQYF. The CDR3 DNA sequence: TGTGCCAGCAGCCAAGCGGCTAGCTCAGATACGCAGTATTTT. The chain recombines TRBV3-1 with TRBJ2-3; a possible D gene is TRBD2 (5 bases). V was clipped by 1 base and J by 4 bases, with 9 bases between them. Germline lookup yields CDR1 LGHDT and CDR2 YNNKEL (reference sequence). This CDR3 has 14 amino acids.

The genes are TRBV13 and TRBJ2-1; weak D call: TRBD2 (7 bases). The J call is doubtful: the DNA matches TRBJ2-7 better. The germline gives CDR1 PRHDT, CDR2 FYEKMQ (reference sequence). The CDR3 has 15 amino acids. CDR3 nucleotides: TGTGCCAGCAGCTCGGCGGGGGCTACTTACAATGAGCAGTACTTC. Translating it yields CASSSAGATYNEQYF.

This clonotype was counted ten times or more. V gene TRBV7-9 combines with J gene TRBJ2-7; D gene unclear. The germline gives CDR1 SEHNR, CDR2 FQNEAQ (reference sequence). The CDR3 runs 12 residues. V was cut by 8 bases and J by 3 bases, with 11 bases left in between. CDR3 in DNA: TGTGCCAGCGGGAAGGTAGACTACGAGCAGTACTTC. Its translation is CASGKVDYEQYF.

This clonotype has more than one count but fewer than ten. This sequence joins TRBV19 and TRBJ1-4; D uncertain. V dropped 3 bases and J dropped 0 bases, with 8 bases sitting between them. Germline V gene lookup returns CDR1 LNHDA and CDR2 SQIVND (reference sequence). This CDR3 has 15 residues. CDR3 in DNA: TGTGCCAGTAGTATCAGAGGGACAACTAATGAAAAACTGTTTTTT. Its protein is CASSIRGTTNEKLFF.

The chain carries TRBV6-2 or TRBV6-3 and TRBJ2-7; 12 positions agree with TRBD2. CDR3 length: 15 residues. Germline V lookup: CDR1 MNHEY, CDR2 SVGEGT. The V and J ends lost 6 bases and 7 bases, in that order; junction bases with no gene match: 10. The CDR3 here is CASRTSGGPWNEQYF. The CDR3 DNA follows: TGTGCCAGCAGAACTAGCGGGGGGCCGTGGAATGAGCAGTACTTC.

This clonotype was counted between two and nine times. V and J are TRBV20-1 and TRBJ2-7; D gene ambiguous. This CDR3 is built from 15 residues. The germline CDR1 and CDR2 sequences are DFQATT and SNEGSKA (reference sequence). V was pared by 0 bases and J by 7 bases, with 19 bases between. CDR3 region: CSARETNRMNNEQYF. CDR3 nucleotides: TGCAGTGCTAGAGAGACAAATCGAATGAACAATGAGCAGTACTTC.

On this clonotype: A much more abundant neighbour one base away suggests this may be a read error. The V gene is TRBV6-6, the J gene TRBJ2-4; D possibly uses TRBD1 or TRBD2 (6 bases each). The closer fit of TRBJ2-7 to the DNA end suggests the J call may be wrong. The CDR3 consists of 15 residues. The germline gives CDR1 MNHNY, CDR2 SVGAGI (reference sequence). The DNA of the CDR3 is TGTGCCAGCGGCTCACGTGGGGGGCTAGGCTACGAGCAGTACTTC. It is translated as CASGSRGGLGYEQYF.

This rearrangement joins TRBV12-3 or TRBV12-4 to TRBJ2-1, with D possibly matching TRBD2 (5 bases). CDR3 size: 14 residues. V shed 0 bases and J shed 9 bases, with 12 bases lying between them. The CDR3 DNA is TGTGCCAGCAGTTTAGCCCATCTGGGGAGTGAGCAGTTCTTC. Translating it yields CASSLAHLGSEQFF.

This clonotype was recorded at least ten times. The DNA for the CDR3 is TGTGCCAGCATCCCCGGGGGGTCTGGGGCCAACGTCCTGACTTTC. Translation: CASIPGGSGANVLTF. The genes are TRBV5-6 and TRBJ2-6, with 7 bases lining up with TRBD2. CDR3 size: 15 residues. The ends lost 6 bases at V and 1 base at J; junction bases unmatched: 4. Germline V gives CDR1 SGHDT, CDR2 YYEEEE.

This clonotype has ten or more counts. The gene calls are TRBV5-1 and TRBJ2-5; 9 bases are a match to TRBD2. The CDR3 runs 14 residues. The germline CDR1 and CDR2 sequences are SGHRS and YFSETQ. The V gene end was trimmed by 4 bases and the J gene end by 2 bases; junction bases not matched to a gene: 3. Here the CDR3 reads CASSIGLAQETQYF. CDR3 bases: TGCGCCAGCAGCATCGGACTAGCGCAAGAGACCCAGTACTTC.

Comments on this clonotype: Being one base from a much bigger clone, this may be a read error. V and J are TRBV25-1 and TRBJ2-7; D remains unclear. The germline V gene has CDR1 MGHDK and CDR2 SYGVNS. The CDR3 contains 13 residues. V lost 6 bases and J lost 0, with 9 bases in between. The DNA for the CDR3 is TGTGCCAGCAGGAGACTCCACTCCTACGAGCAGTACTTC. This codes for CASRRLHSYEQYF.

This clonotype was seen at least ten times. This chain joins TRBV7-9 and TRBJ1-2, with D unresolved. The CDR3 is made up of 14 amino acids. Germline V CDR1 and CDR2: SEHNR, FQNEAQ (reference sequence). Trimming took 2 bases from V and 4 from J, leaving 11 bases between them. The CDR3 loop reads CASSLHPTSYGYTF. CDR3 sequence (DNA): TGTGCCAGCAGCTTACACCCAACGAGCTATGGCTACACCTTC.

This clonotype was observed at least ten times. The chain employs TRBV12-3 or TRBV12-4 and TRBJ1-2, with D uncertain. This CDR3 has 15 residues. V lost 6 bases and J lost 0, with 14 bases in between. The CDR3 loop reads CASSFAPTPNYGYTF. In nucleotides, the CDR3 is TGTGCCAGCAGCTTCGCCCCAACACCTAACTATGGCTACACCTTC.

The V gene is TRBV5-1, the J gene TRBJ2-2; no firm D call. CDR1 and CDR2 from the germline V gene are SGHRS and YFSETQ. The germline V and J ends were trimmed by 0 bases and 5 bases, with 14 bases remaining between them. The CDR3 length is 16 residues. The CDR3 DNA sequence: TGCGCCAGCAGCTTGGCGGTCGGCAGCACTACCGGGGAGCTGTTTTTT. Its protein is CASSLAVGSTTGELFF.

This clonotype came up many times. V and J are TRBV20-1 and TRBJ1-2; TRBD1 agrees at 11 bases. Germline V gene data show CDR1 as DFQATT and CDR2 as SNEGSKA (reference sequence). With V trimmed by 6 bases and J by 7 bases, 13 bases remained unmatched. CDR3 size: 15 residues. DNA of the CDR3: TGCAGTGCATACCCTCCGGGACAGGGGGTCGCTGGCTACACCTTC. Encoded protein: CSAYPPGQGVAGYTF.

This clonotype was seen many times. The genes are TRBV7-2 and TRBJ2-7; the D gene could be TRBD1 or TRBD2 (6 bases each). The CDR3 consists of 13 residues. V lost 3 bases to trimming and J lost 6 bases, with 12 bases between them. Germline-derived CDR1 and CDR2 are SGHTA and FQGNSA. CDR3 in amino acids: CASSFGGLREQYF. The CDR3 nucleotides read TGTGCCAGCAGCTTTGGGGGGCTTCGCGAGCAGTACTTC.

This clonotype was observed at least ten times. V is TRBV5-1 and J is TRBJ2-1, with 11 bases matching TRBD2. The ends lost 4 bases at V and 7 bases at J; junction bases unmatched: 10. CDR1 is SGHRS, CDR2 YFSETQ, per germline. This CDR3 region has 16 residues. CDR3 DNA: TGCGCCAGCAGCATTGCGACTAGCGGGGCAGGGAATGAGCAGTTCTTC. It translates to CASSIATSGAGNEQFF.